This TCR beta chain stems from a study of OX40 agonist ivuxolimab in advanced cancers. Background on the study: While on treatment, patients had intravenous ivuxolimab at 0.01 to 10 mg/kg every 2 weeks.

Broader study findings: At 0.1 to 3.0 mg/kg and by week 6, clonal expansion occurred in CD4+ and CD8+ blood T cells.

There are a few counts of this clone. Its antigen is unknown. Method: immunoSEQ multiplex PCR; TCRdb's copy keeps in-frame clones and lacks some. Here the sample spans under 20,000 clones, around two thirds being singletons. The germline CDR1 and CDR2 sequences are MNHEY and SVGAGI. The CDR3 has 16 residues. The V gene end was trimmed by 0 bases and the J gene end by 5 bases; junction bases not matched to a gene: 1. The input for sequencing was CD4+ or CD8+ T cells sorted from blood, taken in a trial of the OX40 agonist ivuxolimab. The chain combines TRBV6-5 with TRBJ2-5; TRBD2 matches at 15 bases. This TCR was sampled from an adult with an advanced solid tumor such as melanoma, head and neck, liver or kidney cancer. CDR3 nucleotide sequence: TGTGCCAGCAGTTACTCGGGACTAGCGGGGGGCGAGACCCAGTACTTC. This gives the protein CASSYSGLAGGETQYF.